The rows below give T cell receptor beta chains drawn from one sample of a study of blood T cell repertoires in COVID-19. Sequencing used immunoSEQ multiplex PCR; TCRdb keeps in-frame clones, though not all of them. The sample lists 250,000 to 350,000 clones; around 90% were seen once. The specimen was peripheral blood. These receptors all stem from a woman in her forties or fifties who had recovered from COVID-19. CDR3s include the opening cysteine and the closing phenylalanine or tryptophan. A D gene is named only where the DNA matches it firmly. Only some rows state a clone size, as once, few, many or a class for expanded clones.

v_call: TRBV5-5
d_call: TRBD1
j_call: TRBJ1-5
clone_size: -
cdr3_nt: TGTGCCAGCAGTGGGACAGGAGGTTATCAGCCCCAGCATTTT
cdr3_aa: CASSGTGGYQPQHF

v_call: TRBV3-1/TRBV3-2
d_call: -
j_call: TRBJ2-3
clone_size: -
cdr3_nt: TGTGCCAGCAGCCAAGGTGTGGCTAGCTCCTATACGCAGTATTTT
cdr3_aa: CASSQGVASSYTQYF

v_call: TRBV5-1
d_call: TRBD1
j_call: TRBJ1-2
clone_size: -
cdr3_nt: TGCGCCAGCAGACCCCCGACAGGGGTTGGTGGCTACACCTTC
cdr3_aa: CASRPPTGVGGYTF

v_call: TRBV7-8
d_call: -
j_call: TRBJ1-1
clone_size: once
cdr3_nt: TGTGCCAGCAGCCTCGGTGGAGGAACTGAAGCTTTCTTT
cdr3_aa: CASSLGGGTEAFF

v_call: TRBV11-1
d_call: TRBD2
j_call: TRBJ2-1
clone_size: -
cdr3_nt: TGTGCCAGCAGCTGGGGACTAGCGGGGGGGAATGAGCAGTTCTTC
cdr3_aa: CASSWGLAGGNEQFF

v_call: TRBV4-3
d_call: TRBD2
j_call: TRBJ2-5
clone_size: once
cdr3_nt: TGCGCCAGCAGCCAATCTAGCGGGGGGTCCGGGACCCAGTACTTC
cdr3_aa: CASSQSSGGSGTQYF

v_call: TRBV5-4
d_call: TRBD2
j_call: TRBJ2-5
clone_size: -
cdr3_nt: TGTGCCAGCAGCGGGGGACTAGCGGGGGTCCAAGAGACCCAGTACTTC
cdr3_aa: CASSGGLAGVQETQYF

v_call: TRBV11-2
d_call: -
j_call: TRBJ1-2
clone_size: -
cdr3_nt: TGTGCCAGCAGCTTAGGTCAGTCCTATGGCTACACCTTC
cdr3_aa: CASSLGQSYGYTF

v_call: TRBV5-1
d_call: TRBD2
j_call: TRBJ2-7
clone_size: -
cdr3_nt: TGCGCCAGCAGCCAACGAGAAATTCGCGGGGGGCGCACCTACGAGCAGTACTTC
cdr3_aa: CASSQREIRGGRTYEQYF

v_call: TRBV6-2/TRBV6-3
d_call: -
j_call: TRBJ1-4
clone_size: -
cdr3_nt: TGTGCCAGCAGTCAACCGGGACACCCAAAGTTGTTTTTT
cdr3_aa: CASSQPGHPKLFF

v_call: TRBV9
d_call: -
j_call: TRBJ1-6
clone_size: once
cdr3_nt: TGTGCCAGCAGCGTAGGGGGGCTTCCCCTCCACTTT
cdr3_aa: CASSVGGLPLHF

v_call: TRBV9
d_call: TRBD2
j_call: TRBJ2-3
clone_size: -
cdr3_nt: TGTGCCAGCAGCGTCACTAGCGGGAGGTCCACAGATACGCAGTATTTT
cdr3_aa: CASSVTSGRSTDTQYF

v_call: TRBV21-1
d_call: -
j_call: TRBJ2-7
clone_size: once
cdr3_nt: TGTGCCAGCAGCAAATGGACATCTGGCTCCTACGAGCAGTACTTC
cdr3_aa: CASSKWTSGSYEQYF

v_call: TRBV18
d_call: -
j_call: TRBJ2-2
clone_size: -
cdr3_nt: TGTGCCAGCTCCCCTAACACCGGGGAGCTGTTTTTT
cdr3_aa: CASSPNTGELFF